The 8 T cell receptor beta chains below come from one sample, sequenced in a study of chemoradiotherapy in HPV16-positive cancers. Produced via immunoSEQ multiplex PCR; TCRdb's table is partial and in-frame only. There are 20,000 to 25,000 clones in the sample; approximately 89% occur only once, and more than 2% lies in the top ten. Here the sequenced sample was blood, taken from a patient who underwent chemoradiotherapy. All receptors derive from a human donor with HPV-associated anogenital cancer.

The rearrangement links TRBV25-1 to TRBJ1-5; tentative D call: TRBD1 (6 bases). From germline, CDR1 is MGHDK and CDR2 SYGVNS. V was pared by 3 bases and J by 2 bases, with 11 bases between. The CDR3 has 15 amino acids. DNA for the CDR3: TGTGCCAGCAGTGACCCGGCAGGGGGCAATCAGCCCCAGCATTTT. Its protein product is CASSDPAGGNQPQHF.

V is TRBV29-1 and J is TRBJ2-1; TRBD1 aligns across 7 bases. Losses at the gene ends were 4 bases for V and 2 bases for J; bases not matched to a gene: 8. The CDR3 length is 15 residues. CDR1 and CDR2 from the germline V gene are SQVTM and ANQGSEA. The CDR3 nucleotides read TGCAGCGTTGCTACCGGGACAGTCACCTACAATGAGCAGTTCTTC. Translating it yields CSVATGTVTYNEQFF.

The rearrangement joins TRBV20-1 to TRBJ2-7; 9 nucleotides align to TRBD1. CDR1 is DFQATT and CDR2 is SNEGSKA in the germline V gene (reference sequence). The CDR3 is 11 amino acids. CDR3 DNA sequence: TGCGCGACAGGGGGTTTATACGAGCAGTACTTC. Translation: CATGGLYEQYF.

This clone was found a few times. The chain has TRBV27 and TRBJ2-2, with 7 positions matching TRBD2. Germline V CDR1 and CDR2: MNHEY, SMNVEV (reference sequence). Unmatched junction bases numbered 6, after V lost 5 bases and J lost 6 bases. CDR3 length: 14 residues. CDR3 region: CASSLPTSPGELFF. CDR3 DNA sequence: TGTGCCAGCAGTCTGCCGACTAGCCCCGGGGAGCTGTTTTTT.

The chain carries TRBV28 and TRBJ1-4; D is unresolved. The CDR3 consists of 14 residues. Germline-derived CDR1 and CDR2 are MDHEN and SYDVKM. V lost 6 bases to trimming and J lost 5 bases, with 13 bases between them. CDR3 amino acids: CASSGRESNEKLFF. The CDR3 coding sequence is TGTGCCAGCAGCGGACGGGAATCGAATGAAAAACTGTTTTTT.

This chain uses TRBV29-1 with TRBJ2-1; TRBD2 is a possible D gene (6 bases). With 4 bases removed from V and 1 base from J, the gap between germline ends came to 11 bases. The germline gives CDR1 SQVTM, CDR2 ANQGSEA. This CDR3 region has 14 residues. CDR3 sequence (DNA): TGCAGCGTTGCGCGGGACCATTCCTACAATGAGCAGTTCTTC. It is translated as CSVARDHSYNEQFF.

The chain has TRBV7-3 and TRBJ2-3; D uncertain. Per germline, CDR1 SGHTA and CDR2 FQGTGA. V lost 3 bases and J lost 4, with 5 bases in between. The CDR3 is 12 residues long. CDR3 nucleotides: TGTGCCAGCAGCTTGTCGGCAGATACGCAGTATTTT. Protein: CASSLSADTQYF.

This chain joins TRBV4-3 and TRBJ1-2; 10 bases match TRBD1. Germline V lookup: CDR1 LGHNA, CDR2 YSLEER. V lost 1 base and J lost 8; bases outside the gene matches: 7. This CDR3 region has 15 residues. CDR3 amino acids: CASSQGFGTGEGYTF. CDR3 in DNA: TGCGCCAGCAGCCAAGGTTTTGGGACAGGGGAAGGCTACACCTTC.